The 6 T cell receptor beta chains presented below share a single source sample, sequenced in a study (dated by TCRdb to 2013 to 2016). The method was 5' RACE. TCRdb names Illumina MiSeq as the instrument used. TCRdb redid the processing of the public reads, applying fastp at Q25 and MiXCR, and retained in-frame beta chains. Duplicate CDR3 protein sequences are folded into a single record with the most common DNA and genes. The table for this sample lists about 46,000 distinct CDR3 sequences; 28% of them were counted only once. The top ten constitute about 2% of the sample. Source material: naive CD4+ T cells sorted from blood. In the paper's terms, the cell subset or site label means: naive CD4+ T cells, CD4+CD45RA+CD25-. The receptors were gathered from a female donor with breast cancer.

The CDR3 DNA sequence: TGCGCCAGCAGCTCGGGTATCGGGCAGCCCCAGCATTTT. It yields the protein CASSSGIGQPQHF. This sequence joins TRBV5-1 and TRBJ1-5; D unclear. The CDR3 covers 13 residues. Germline V gene sequence: CDR1 SGHRS, CDR2 YFSETQ. Trimming cost V 3 bases and J 7 bases, with 11 bases left between them.

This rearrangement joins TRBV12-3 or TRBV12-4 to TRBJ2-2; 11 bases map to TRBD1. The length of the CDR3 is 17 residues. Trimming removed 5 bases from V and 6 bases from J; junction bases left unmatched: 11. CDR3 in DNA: TGTGCCAGCAGTCCGGGGACAGGGGGTATTAAGTCCGGGGAGCTGTTTTTT. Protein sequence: CASSPGTGGIKSGELFF.

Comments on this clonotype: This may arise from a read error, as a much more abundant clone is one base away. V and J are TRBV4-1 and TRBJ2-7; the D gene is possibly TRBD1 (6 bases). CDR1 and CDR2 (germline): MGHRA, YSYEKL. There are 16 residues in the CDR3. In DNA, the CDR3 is TGCGCCGGCAGCCAAGCTACGGGACACCCCGAGAGGGAGCAGTACTTC. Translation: CAGSQATGHPEREQYF.

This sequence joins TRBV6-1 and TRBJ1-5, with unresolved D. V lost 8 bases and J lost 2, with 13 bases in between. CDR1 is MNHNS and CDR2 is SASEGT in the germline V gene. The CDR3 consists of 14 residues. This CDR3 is CASSSAWGNQPQHF. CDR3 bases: TGTGCCAGCTCTTCGGCCTGGGGCAATCAGCCCCAGCATTTT.

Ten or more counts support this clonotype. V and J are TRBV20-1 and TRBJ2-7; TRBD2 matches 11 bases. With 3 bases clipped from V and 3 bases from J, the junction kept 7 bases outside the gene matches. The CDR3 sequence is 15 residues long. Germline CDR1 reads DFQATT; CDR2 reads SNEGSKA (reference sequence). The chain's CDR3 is CSASSGGGANYEQYF. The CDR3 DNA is TGCAGTGCTAGTAGCGGGGGGGGCGCAAACTACGAGCAGTACTTC.

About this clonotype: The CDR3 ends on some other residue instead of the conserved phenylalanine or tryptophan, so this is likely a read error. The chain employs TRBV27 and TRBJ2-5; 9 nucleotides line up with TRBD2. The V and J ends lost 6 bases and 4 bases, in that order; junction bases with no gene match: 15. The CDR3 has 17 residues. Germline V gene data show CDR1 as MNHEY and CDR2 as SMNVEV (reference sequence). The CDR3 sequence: CASSSLRASGIVETQYL. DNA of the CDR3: TGTGCCAGCAGCTCGCTCAGGGCTAGCGGGATTGTAGAGACCCAGTACCTC.